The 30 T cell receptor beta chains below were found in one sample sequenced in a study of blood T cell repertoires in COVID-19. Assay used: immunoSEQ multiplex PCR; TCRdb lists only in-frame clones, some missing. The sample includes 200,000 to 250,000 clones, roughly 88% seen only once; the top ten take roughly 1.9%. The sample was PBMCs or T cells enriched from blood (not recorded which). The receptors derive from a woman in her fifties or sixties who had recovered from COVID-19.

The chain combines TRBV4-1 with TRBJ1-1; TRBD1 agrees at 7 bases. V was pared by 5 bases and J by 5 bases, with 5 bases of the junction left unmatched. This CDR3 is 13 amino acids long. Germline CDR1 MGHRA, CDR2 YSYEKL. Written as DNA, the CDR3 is TGCGCCAGCAGCACCACAGGGGTAACTGAAGCTTTCTTT. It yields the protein CASSTTGVTEAFF.

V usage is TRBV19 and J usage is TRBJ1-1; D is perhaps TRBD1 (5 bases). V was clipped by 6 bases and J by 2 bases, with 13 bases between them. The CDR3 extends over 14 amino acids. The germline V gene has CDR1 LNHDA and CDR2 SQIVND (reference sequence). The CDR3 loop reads CASRIRQRNTEAFF. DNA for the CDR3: TGTGCCAGTAGGATCCGACAGCGCAACACTGAAGCTTTCTTT.

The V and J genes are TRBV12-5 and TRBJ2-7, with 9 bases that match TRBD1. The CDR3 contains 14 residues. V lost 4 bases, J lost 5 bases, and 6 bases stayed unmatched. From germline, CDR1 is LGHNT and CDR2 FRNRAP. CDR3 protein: CASGWGQGPNEQYF. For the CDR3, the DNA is TGTGCTAGTGGTTGGGGACAGGGTCCCAACGAGCAGTACTTC.

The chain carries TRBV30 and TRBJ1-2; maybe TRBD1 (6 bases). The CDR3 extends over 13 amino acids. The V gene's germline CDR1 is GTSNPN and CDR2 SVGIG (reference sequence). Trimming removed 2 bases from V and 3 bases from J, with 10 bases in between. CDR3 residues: CAWSWTADYGYTF. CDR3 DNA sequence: TGTGCCTGGAGTTGGACAGCTGACTATGGCTACACCTTC.

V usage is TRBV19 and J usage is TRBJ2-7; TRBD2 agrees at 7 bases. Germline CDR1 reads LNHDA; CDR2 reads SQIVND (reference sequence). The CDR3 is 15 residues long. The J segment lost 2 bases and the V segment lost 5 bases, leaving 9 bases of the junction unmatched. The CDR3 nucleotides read TGTGCCAGTAGTCTTACGGGGGGAGTAACCTACGAGCAGTACTTC. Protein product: CASSLTGGVTYEQYF.

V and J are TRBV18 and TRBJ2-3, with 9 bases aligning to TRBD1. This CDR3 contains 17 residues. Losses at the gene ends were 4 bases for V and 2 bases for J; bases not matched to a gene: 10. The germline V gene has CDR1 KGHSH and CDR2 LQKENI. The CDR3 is CASSLLGQGRHTDTQYF. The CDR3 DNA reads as TGTGCCAGCTCACTACTCGGACAGGGGCGGCACACAGATACGCAGTATTTT.

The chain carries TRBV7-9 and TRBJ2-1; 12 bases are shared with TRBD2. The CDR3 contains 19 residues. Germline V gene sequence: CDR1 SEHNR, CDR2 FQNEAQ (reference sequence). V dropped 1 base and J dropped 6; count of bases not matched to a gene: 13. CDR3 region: CASSLDRGLAGSSSNEQFF. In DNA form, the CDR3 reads TGTGCCAGCAGCTTAGATCGTGGACTAGCGGGATCGTCTAGCAATGAGCAGTTCTTC.

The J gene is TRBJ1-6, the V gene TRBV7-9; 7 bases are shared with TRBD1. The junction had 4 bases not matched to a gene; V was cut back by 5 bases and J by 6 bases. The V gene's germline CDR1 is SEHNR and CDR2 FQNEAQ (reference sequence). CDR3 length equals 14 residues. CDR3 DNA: TGTGCCAGCAGCAACAGGGGTGGTAATTCACCCCTCCACTTT. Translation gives CASSNRGGNSPLHF.

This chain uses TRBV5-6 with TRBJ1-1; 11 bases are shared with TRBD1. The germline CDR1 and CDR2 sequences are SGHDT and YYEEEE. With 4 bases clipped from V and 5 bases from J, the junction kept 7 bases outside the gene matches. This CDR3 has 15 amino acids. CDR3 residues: CASSTWTGGGTEAFF. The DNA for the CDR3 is TGTGCCAGCAGCACTTGGACAGGGGGCGGAACTGAAGCTTTCTTT.

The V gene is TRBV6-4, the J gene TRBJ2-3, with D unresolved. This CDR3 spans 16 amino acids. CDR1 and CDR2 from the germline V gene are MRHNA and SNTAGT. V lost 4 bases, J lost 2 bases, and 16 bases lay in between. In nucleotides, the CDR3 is TGTGCCAGCAGTGCTAGTCTCGCCACCACCACAGATACGCAGTATTTT. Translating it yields CASSASLATTTDTQYF.

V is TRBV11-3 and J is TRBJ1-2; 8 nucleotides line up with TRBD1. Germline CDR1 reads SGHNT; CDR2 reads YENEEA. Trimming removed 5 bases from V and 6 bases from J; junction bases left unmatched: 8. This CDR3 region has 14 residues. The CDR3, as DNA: TGTGCCAGCAGCCCACTCGGACAGGGTGATGGCTACACCTTC. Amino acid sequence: CASSPLGQGDGYTF.

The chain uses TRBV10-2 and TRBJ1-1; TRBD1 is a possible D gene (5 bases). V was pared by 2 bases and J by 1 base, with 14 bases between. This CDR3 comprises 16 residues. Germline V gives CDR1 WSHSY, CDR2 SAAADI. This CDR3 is CASSERGRVGNTEAFF. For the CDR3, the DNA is TGCGCCAGCAGTGAGCGCGGCAGGGTGGGGAACACTGAAGCTTTCTTT.

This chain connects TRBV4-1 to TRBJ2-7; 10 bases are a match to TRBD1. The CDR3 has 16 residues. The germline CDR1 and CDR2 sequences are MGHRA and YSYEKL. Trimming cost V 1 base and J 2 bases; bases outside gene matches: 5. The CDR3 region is CASSQASGTGAYEQYF. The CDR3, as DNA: TGCGCCAGCAGCCAAGCCTCCGGGACAGGGGCCTACGAGCAGTACTTC.

The CDR3 DNA follows: TGTGCCAGTTCCATGGGACAGGGGGGGAATGAGCAGTTCTTC. This encodes CASSMGQGGNEQFF. The chain is built from TRBV2 and TRBJ2-1; 11 nucleotides match TRBD1. Germline V lookup: CDR1 SNHLY, CDR2 FYNNEI. The CDR3 consists of 14 residues. J lost 7 bases, V lost 9 bases, and 8 bases had no gene match.

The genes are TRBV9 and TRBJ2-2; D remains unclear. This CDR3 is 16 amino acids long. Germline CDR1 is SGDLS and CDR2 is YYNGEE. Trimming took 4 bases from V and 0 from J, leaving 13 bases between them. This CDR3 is CASSIVGGPNTGELFF. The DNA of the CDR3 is TGTGCCAGCAGCATAGTTGGCGGCCCGAACACCGGGGAGCTGTTTTTT. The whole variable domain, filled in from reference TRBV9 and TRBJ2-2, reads DSGVTQTPKHLITATGQRVTLRCSPRSGDLSVYWYQQSLDQGLQFLIQYYNGEERAKGNILERFSAQQFPDLHSELNLSSLELGDSALYFCASSIVGGPNTGELFFGEGSRLTVL.

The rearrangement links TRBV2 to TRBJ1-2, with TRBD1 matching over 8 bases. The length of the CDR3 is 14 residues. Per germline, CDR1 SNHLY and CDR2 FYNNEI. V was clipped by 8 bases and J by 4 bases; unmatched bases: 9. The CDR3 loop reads CASRTTGDSYGYTF. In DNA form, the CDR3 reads TGTGCCAGCCGAACGACAGGGGACAGCTATGGCTACACCTTC.

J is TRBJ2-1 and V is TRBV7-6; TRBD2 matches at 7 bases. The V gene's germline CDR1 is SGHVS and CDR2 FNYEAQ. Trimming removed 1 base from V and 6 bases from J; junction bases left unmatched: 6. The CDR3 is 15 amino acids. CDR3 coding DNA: TGTGCCAGCAGCTTAGGAAGAGGGAGGGCCAATGAGCAGTTCTTC. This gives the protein CASSLGRGRANEQFF.

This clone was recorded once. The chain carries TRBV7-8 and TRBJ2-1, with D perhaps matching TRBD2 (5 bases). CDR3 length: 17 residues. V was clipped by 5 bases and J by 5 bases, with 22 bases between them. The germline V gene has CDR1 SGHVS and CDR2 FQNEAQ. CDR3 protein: CASSLYTQERPNNEQFF. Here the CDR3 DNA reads TGTGCCAGCAGCCTATACACGCAGGAGCGGCCGAACAATGAGCAGTTCTTC. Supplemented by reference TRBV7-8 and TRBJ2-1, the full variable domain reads GAGVSQSPRYKVAKRGQDVALRCDPISGHVSLFWYQQALGQGPEFLTYFQNEAQLDKSGLPSDRFFAERPEGSVSTLKIQRTQQEDSAVYLCASSLYTQERPNNEQFFGPGTRLTVL.

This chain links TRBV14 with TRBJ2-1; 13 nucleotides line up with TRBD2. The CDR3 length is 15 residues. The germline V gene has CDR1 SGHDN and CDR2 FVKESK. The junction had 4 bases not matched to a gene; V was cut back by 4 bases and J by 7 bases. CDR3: CASSLPGLAGNEQFF. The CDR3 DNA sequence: TGTGCCAGCAGCCTTCCGGGACTAGCGGGAAATGAGCAGTTCTTC.

CDR3 amino acids: CASSPSGGLTYEQYF. CDR3 sequence (DNA): TGTGCCAGCAGCCCCAGCGGGGGGTTAACCTACGAGCAGTACTTC. This sequence joins TRBV7-2 and TRBJ2-7, with 9 bases aligning to TRBD2. Germline assignment: CDR1 SGHTA and CDR2 FQGNSA. The CDR3 runs 15 residues. V shed 5 bases and J 2 bases; nucleotides not matched to a gene: 7.

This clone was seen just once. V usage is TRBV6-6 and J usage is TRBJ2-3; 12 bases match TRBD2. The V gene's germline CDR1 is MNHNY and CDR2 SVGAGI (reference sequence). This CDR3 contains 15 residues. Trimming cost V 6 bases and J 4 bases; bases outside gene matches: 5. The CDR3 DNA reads TGTGCCAGCAGAAGGACTAGCGGGGCCTCAGATACGCAGTATTTT. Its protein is CASRRTSGASDTQYF.

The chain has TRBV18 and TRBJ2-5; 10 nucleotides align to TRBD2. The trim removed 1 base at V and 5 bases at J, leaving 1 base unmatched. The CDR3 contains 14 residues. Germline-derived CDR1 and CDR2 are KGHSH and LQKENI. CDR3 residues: CASSPLTSGETQYF. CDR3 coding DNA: TGTGCCAGCTCACCACTGACTAGCGGGGAGACCCAGTACTTC.

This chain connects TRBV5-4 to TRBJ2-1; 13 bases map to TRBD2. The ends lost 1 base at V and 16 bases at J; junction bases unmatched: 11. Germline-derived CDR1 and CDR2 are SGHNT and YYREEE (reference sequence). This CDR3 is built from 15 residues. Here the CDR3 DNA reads TGTGCCAGCAGCTTGACTAGCGGGGGGGCCCTTAAGAAATTCTTC. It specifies CASSLTSGGALKKFF. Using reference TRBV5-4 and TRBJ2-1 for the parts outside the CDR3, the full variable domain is ETGVTQSPTHLIKTRGQQVTLRCSSQSGHNTVSWYQQALGQGPQFIFQYYREEENGRGNFPPRFSGLQFPNYSSELNVNALELDDSALYLCASSLTSGGALKKFFGPGTRLTVL.

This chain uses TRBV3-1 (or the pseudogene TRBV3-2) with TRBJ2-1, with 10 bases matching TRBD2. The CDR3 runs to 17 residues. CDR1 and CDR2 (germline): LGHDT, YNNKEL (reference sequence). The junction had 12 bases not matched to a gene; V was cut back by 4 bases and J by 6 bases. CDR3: CASSPRGGLAEGNEQFF. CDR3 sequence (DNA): TGTGCCAGCAGCCCCCGGGGAGGACTAGCGGAGGGCAATGAGCAGTTCTTC.

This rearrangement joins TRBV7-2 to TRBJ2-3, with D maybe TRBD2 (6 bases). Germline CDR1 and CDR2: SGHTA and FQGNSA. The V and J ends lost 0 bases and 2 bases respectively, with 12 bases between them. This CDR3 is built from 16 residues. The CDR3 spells CASSLAGLTNTDTQYF. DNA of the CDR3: TGTGCCAGCAGCTTAGCGGGACTGACCAACACAGATACGCAGTATTTT.

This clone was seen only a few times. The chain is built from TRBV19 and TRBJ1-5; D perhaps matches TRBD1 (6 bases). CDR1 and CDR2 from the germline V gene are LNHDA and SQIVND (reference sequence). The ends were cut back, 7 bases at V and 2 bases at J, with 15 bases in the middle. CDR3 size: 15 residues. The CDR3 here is CASTPIAGGNQPQHF. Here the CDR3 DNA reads TGTGCCAGTACCCCTATAGCAGGGGGCAATCAGCCCCAGCATTTT.

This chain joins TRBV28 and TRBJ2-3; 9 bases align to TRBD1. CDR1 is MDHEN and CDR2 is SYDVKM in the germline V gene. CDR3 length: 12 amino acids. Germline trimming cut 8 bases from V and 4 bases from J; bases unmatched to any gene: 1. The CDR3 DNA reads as TGTGCCAGCCGGACAGGGGCAGATACGCAGTATTTT. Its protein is CASRTGADTQYF. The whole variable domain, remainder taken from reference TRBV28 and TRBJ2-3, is DVKVTQSSRYLVKRTGEKVFLECVQDMDHENMFWYRQDPGLGLRLIYFSYDVKMKEKGDIPEGYSVSREKKERFSLILESASTNQTSMYLCASRTGADTQYFGPGTRLTVL.

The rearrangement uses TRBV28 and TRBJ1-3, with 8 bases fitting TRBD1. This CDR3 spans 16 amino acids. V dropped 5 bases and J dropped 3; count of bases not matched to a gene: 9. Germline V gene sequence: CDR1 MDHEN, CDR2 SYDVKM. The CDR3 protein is CASSPRGLYFGNTIYF. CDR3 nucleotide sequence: TGTGCCAGCAGTCCCAGGGGGCTGTATTTTGGAAACACCATATATTTT. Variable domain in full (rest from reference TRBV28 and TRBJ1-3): DVKVTQSSRYLVKRTGEKVFLECVQDMDHENMFWYRQDPGLGLRLIYFSYDVKMKEKGDIPEGYSVSREKKERFSLILESASTNQTSMYLCASSPRGLYFGNTIYFGEGSWLTVV.

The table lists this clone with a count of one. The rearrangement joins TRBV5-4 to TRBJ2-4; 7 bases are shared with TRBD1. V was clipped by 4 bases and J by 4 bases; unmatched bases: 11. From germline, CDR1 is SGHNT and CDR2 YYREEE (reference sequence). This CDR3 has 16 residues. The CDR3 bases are TGTGCCAGCAGCCTGACAGGGTCCCCGGGGAAAAACATTCAGTACTTC. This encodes CASSLTGSPGKNIQYF.

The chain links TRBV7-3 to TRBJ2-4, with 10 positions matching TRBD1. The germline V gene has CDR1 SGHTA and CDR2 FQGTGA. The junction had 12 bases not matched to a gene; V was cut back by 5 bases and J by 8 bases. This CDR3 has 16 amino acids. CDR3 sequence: CASSGRTGGGKDIQYF. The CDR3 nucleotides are TGTGCCAGCAGCGGGAGGACAGGGGGTGGGAAGGACATTCAGTACTTC. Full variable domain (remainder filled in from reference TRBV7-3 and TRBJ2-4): GAGVSQTPSNKVTEKGKYVELRCDPISGHTALYWYRQSLGQGPEFLIYFQGTGAADDSGLPNDRFFAVRPEGSVSTLKIQRTERGDSAVYLCASSGRTGGGKDIQYFGAGTRLSVL.